One sample yielded the 5 T cell receptor beta chains listed below, sequenced in a study of blood T cell repertoires in COVID-19. Method: immunoSEQ multiplex PCR; TCRdb's copy keeps in-frame clones and lacks some. Of roughly 250,000 clones in the sample, over 75% were seen once. Sequencing used peripheral blood. The receptors originated from a human donor in a cohort sampled during active COVID-19.

The chain links TRBV2 to TRBJ2-2; 8 bases fit TRBD1. CDR3 length: 13 amino acids. Germline CDR1 and CDR2: SNHLY and FYNNEI. With V trimmed by 9 bases and J by 4 bases, 4 bases remained unmatched. CDR3 sequence (DNA): TGTGCCAGGGGACAGGAGATCACCGGGGAGCTGTTTTTT. Its translation is CARGQEITGELFF.

This chain connects TRBV2 to TRBJ2-7; TRBD2 might be the D (5 bases). From germline, CDR1 is SNHLY and CDR2 FYNNEI. Deletions cut 0 bases from V and 6 bases from J, with 12 bases between. The CDR3 has 14 amino acids. For the CDR3, the DNA is TGTGCCAGCAGTGAAGCAAGAGGGCGGGCCGAGCAGTACTTC. Translation: CASSEARGRAEQYF.

The V call is TRBV2, the J call TRBJ1-6; 8 nucleotides match TRBD1. V shed 7 bases, J shed 4 bases, and the junction held 9 bases outside the gene matches. The CDR3 extends over 16 amino acids. The germline V gene encodes CDR1 SNHLY and CDR2 FYNNEI. CDR3: CASNQDRVLYNSPLHF. The CDR3 DNA reads TGTGCCAGCAACCAGGACAGGGTCCTTTATAATTCACCCCTCCACTTT.

This sequence joins TRBV27 and TRBJ2-6; D remains unclear. The CDR3 contains 14 residues. From germline, CDR1 is MNHEY and CDR2 SMNVEV (reference sequence). Between the trimmed V and J ends, which lost 8 bases and 2 bases, there was a span of 10 bases. CDR3 nucleotide sequence: TGTGCCAGCTTGCAGGTTCCTGGGGCCAACGTCCTGACTTTC. Amino acids: CASLQVPGANVLTF.

V is TRBV19 and J is TRBJ2-7, with 8 bases aligning to TRBD2. The V gene end was trimmed by 1 base and the J gene end by 2 bases; junction bases not matched to a gene: 1. From germline, CDR1 is LNHDA and CDR2 SQIVND (reference sequence). There are 14 residues in the CDR3. The CDR3 DNA reads as TGTGCCAGTAGTATAGTAGCGGGGACCTACGAGCAGTACTTC. Translation gives CASSIVAGTYEQYF.